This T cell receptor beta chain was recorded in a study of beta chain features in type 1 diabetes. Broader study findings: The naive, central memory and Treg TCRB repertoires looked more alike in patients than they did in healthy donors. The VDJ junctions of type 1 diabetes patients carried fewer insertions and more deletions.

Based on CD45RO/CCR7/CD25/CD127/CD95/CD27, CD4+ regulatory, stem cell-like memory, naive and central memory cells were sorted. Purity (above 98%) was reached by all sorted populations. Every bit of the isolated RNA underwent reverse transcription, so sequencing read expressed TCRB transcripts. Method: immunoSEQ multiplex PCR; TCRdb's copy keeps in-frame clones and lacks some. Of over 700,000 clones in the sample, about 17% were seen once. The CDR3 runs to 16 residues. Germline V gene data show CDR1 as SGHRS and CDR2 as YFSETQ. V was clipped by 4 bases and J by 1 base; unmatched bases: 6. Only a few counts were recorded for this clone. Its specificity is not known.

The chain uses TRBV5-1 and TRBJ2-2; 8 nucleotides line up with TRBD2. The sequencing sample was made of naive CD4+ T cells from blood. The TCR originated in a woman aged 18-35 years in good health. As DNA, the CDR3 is TGCGCCAGCAGCCTCGGAAGCGGGAGGAACACCGGGGAGCTGTTTTTT. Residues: CASSLGSGRNTGELFF.